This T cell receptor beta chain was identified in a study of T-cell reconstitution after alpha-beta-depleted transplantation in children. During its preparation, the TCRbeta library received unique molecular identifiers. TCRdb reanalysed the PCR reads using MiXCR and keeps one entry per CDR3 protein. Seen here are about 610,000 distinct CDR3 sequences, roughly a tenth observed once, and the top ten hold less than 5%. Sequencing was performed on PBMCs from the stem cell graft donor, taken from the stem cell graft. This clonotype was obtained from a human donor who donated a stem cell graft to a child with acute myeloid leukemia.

The CDR3 sequence is CSATRATDTQYF. The CDR3 nucleotides read TGCAGTGCTACGCGGGCCACAGATACGCAGTATTTT. V usage is TRBV20-1 and J usage is TRBJ2-3; the D gene is possibly TRBD2 (5 bases). This CDR3 contains 12 residues. The V and J ends lost 4 bases and 2 bases respectively, with 7 bases between them. Germline V gene sequence: CDR1 DFQATT, CDR2 SNEGSKA (reference sequence).